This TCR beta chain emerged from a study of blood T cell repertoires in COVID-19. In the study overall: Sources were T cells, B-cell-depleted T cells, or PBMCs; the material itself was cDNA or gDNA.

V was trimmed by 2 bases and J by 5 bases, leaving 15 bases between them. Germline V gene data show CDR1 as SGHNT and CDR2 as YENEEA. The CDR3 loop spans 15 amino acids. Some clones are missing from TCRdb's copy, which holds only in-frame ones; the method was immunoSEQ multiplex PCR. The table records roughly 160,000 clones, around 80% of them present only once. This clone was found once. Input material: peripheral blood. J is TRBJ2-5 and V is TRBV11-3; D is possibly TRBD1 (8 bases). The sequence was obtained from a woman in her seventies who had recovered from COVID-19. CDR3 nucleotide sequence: TGTGCCAGCAGCTTAAGGACAGGGAGGGGGGAGACCCAGTACTTC. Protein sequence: CASSLRTGRGETQYF.